These 2 T cell receptor beta chains originate from one sample sequenced in a study of vaccination and CD4 T cells after COVID-19. These receptors lack a known antigen. With the Oncomine TCR Beta short-read assay, DNA from cultured CD4+ T cells was sequenced. TCRdb re-called the PCR reads through MiXCR, storing one row per CDR3 protein. The sample consists of approximately 11,000 distinct CDR3 sequences, about three quarters of them appearing once. This sample's treatment: roughly ten-day PBMC culture with coronavirus spike peptide pools or control peptides (ViraFEST assay). The sequencing input was CD4+ T cells from blood, cultured in vitro. These receptors were taken from a human donor who had recovered from COVID-19.

V is TRBV20-1 and J is TRBJ2-2; 7 positions agree with TRBD2. The V gene end was trimmed by 5 bases and the J gene end by 4 bases; junction bases not matched to a gene: 10. CDR3 size: 15 residues. Germline V CDR1 and CDR2: DFQATT, SNEGSKA (reference sequence). CDR3 sequence: CSAGSRLATTGELFF. The CDR3 coding sequence is TGCAGTGCTGGCTCGAGACTAGCTACCACCGGGGAGCTGTTTTTT.

This clonotype was picked up a small number of times. The J gene is TRBJ2-5, the V gene TRBV24-1, with 7 bases matching TRBD2. V lost 4 bases and J lost 4; bases outside the gene matches: 11. This CDR3 spans 16 amino acids. CDR1 and CDR2 (germline): KGHDR, SFDVKD. The CDR3 DNA is TGTGCCACCAGTGACCCCAATCTTGCGGGAGTAGAGACCCAGTACTTC. Translation: CATSDPNLAGVETQYF.